The entry that follows covers one TCR beta chain sequence. Unsorted PBMC DNA was sequenced on ten immunoSEQ deep assay plates. Only in-frame clones appear in the TCRdb table, and some are missing; sequencing was by immunoSEQ multiplex PCR. The sample consists of some 480,000 clones, around 80% of them appearing once. The sample is drawn from a study of shared clonotypes between healthy human individuals. The V gene lost 2 bases and the J gene lost 5 bases, with 13 bases spanning the gap. The CDR3 runs 15 residues. Germline CDR1 and CDR2: SGHNT and YYREEE (reference sequence). The specimen sequenced was PBMCs. V usage is TRBV5-4 and J usage is TRBJ1-4, with D unclear. The sequence was collected from a woman between 40 and 50 years old in good health. Some clones in this sample may be carry-over from other donors' samples. As DNA, the CDR3 is TGTGCCAGCAGCTTTGGGCCGACGCTCAATGAAAAACTGTTTTTT. It is translated as CASSFGPTLNEKLFF. Looking up the rest from reference TRBV5-4 and TRBJ1-4 gives the full variable domain: ETGVTQSPTHLIKTRGQQVTLRCSSQSGHNTVSWYQQALGQGPQFIFQYYREEENGRGNFPPRFSGLQFPNYSSELNVNALELDDSALYLCASSFGPTLNEKLFFGSGTQLSVL.